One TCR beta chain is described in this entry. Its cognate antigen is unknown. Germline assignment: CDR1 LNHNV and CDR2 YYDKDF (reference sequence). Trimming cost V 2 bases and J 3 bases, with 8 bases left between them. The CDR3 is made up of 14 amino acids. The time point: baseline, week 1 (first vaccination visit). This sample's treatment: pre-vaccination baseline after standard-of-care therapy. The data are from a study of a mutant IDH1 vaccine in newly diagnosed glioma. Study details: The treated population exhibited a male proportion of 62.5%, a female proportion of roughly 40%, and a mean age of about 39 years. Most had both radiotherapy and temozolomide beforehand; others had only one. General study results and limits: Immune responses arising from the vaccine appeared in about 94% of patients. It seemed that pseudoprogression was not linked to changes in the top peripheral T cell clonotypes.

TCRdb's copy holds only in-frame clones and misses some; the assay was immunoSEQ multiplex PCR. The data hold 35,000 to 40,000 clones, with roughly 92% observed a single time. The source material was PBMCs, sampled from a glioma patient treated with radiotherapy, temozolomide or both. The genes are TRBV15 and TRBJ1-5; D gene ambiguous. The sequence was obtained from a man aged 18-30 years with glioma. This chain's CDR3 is CATSRQAPNQPQHF. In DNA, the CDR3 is TGTGCCACCAGCAGACAGGCTCCCAATCAGCCCCAGCATTTT.